This TCR beta chain was found in a study of cytomegalovirus exposure and HLA in healthy donors (TCRdb year 2017). Regarding the complete study: The roughly 670 repertoires of the first cohort and the approximately 110 validation repertoires were produced on the same platform, according to a later analysis. The aim of the study was to test whether cataloging public T cell receptors could identify signatures of past pathogen exposure. A separate validation cohort of roughly 130 different subjects was used in addition to the roughly 700-subject first cohort. To predict cytomegalovirus infection status, the study brought together high-throughput TCR immunosequencing, statistical association of individual TCRs with disease status, and machine learning. Results and caveats for the whole study, not just this receptor: In the study, 150 to 200 TCR beta chains were listed as associated with cytomegalovirus. According to the authors, the approach could potentially be generalized to other disease states and immunological phenotypes. A later analysis lacked HLA typing for the validation cohort, so it scored co-occurrence in that cohort across all 110 or so repertoires. A later analysis found that TCRs clustered in the first cohort also tended to co-occur in the 95 to 150 validation repertoires, with approximately 95% of cluster scores above 0. In vitro tests confirmed that a few of the cytomegalovirus-associated TCR beta chains recognize cytomegalovirus antigens. Most TCR sequences were observed very rarely across donors, whereas some public TCRs were present in many individuals. The classifier was reported to diagnose cytomegalovirus status with high specificity and sensitivity in both the original cohort and the validation cohort.

Concerning this clone itself: Its antigen is still unknown. Qualities for individual bases were not recorded, and no much larger clone is one base off.

Looking up the germline V gene yields CDR1 SGHTA and CDR2 FQGNSA. V and J are truncated by 1 base and 5 bases respectively, leaving an intervening sequence of 14 bases. Inclusive of the bounding cysteine and phenylalanine, the CDR3 is 16 residues long. Only the CDR3 portion is preserved as DNA: 48 bases, with reading frame beginning at the first base. Library construction relied on the immunoSEQ multiplex PCR assay. Per the original workflow: A statistical classification framework was developed to diagnose cytomegalovirus status using the catalog of TCR beta chain sequences. TCRdb provides this immuneACCESS table in a form limited to in-frame rearrangements. Some clones are lacking; in checked studies, under half of them reflect an unresolved V gene, and why the rest are absent is not known. The V and J calls and clone size are taken from that table; D and trimming were inferred from the DNA. The sample contains under 200,000 clones, roughly nine tenths of them found a single time. Clones ranked in the top ten supply just over 4% of the sample.

Donors formed part of the validation cohort, which comprised some 120 subjects and was distinct from the first cohort of under 850 subjects. Recombination linked TRBV7-2 to TRBJ1-4, with the D gene uncertain. The sequence was collected from a man aged 18 to 30 in good health and CMV-seropositive. Sample: PBMCs. The nucleotide sequence reads TGTGCCAGCAGCTTAGAAGGGAGACGGATGAATGAAAAACTGTTTTTT. Its coded protein is CASSLEGRRMNEKLFF.